The clone carrying this T cell receptor beta chain showed up just a few times. Study members were between 18 and 89 years old and lived in over 20 US regions. Participant-reported clinical history was the basis for cohort assignment. Resolution of symptoms, clearance, or two negative PCRs was present in recovered Cohort 3 donors. The data are from a study of blood T cell repertoires in COVID-19. The trim removed 0 bases at V and 5 bases at J, leaving 6 bases unmatched. There are 15 residues in the CDR3. In germline, CDR1 is GTSNPN, CDR2 SVGIG (reference sequence). Original processing methods: Amplification of reference gene primers provided the estimated nucleated cell counts. The assay was immunoSEQ multiplex PCR, and TCRdb's table has in-frame clones only and misses some. From that table come the V and J calls and clone size; the DNA was used to work out D and trimming. The sample has 350,000 or so clones; about 90% are singletons.

The chain has TRBV30 and TRBJ1-5, with 8 bases aligning to TRBD1. Sequencing input: PBMCs or T cells enriched from blood (not recorded which). The origin of this receptor is a woman younger than 45 who had recovered from COVID-19. CDR3 DNA: TGTGCCTGGAGTGTAGCGGCAGGGGGCGATCAGCCCCAGCATTTT. It codes for CAWSVAAGGDQPQHF.